This T cell receptor beta chain is from a study of cytomegalovirus exposure and HLA in healthy donors. Study-level findings and limits: More than 150 TCR beta chains were listed as cytomegalovirus-associated. Both high specificity and high sensitivity reportedly marked the classifier's diagnosis of cytomegalovirus status. Apart from CMV serostatus, no immune exposure information was available.

PCR primers comprised 60 Vbeta and 13 Jbeta primers. Profiled with immunoSEQ multiplex PCR; TCRdb holds only in-frame clones, not every one. The sample yields approximately 92,000 clones, approximately 71% seen once. The length of the CDR3 is 13 residues. The V gene lost 1 base and the J gene lost 4 bases, with 9 bases spanning the gap. CDR1 and CDR2 from the germline V gene are SGHRS and YFSETQ. This clone was detected only a few times. Its antigen is not known. Sequencing was carried out using PBMCs. The rearrangement links TRBV5-1 to TRBJ2-7; D may be TRBD2 (6 bases). This TCR was recovered from a man over 45 in good health and CMV-seronegative. In nucleotides, the CDR3 is TGCGCCAGCAGCTTGCGAAGCGGGTACGAGCAGTACGTC. Translated, it gives CASSLRSGYEQYV.